The clone carrying this T cell receptor beta chain occurred once. What it recognizes is unknown. Produced via immunoSEQ multiplex PCR; TCRdb's table is partial and in-frame only. The repertoire holds 40,000 to 50,000 clones, with around 74% as singletons. This entry comes from a study of vaccination effects on CD4 cells after COVID-19. Ahead of sequencing, the ViraFEST assay grew antigen-specific CD4+ T cells using viral peptide pools. Culture proceeded for 9 to 11 days, and CD4+ T cells were then isolated. Between March and December 2020, the person had a SARS-CoV-2 infection that PCR confirmed. Each culture well received about 2 million PBMC. These cells were then cultured in IMDM with about 9.1 IU/ml IL-2 and 10 ug/ml peptides. This CDR3 is 15 amino acids long. The germline CDR1 and CDR2 sequences are LNHNV and YYDKDF (reference sequence). The V gene lost 0 bases and the J gene lost 10 bases, with 13 bases spanning the gap.

This sequence originates from a human donor who had a prior SARS-CoV-2 infection. This chain connects TRBV15 to TRBJ1-6, with a possible D match to TRBD1 (5 bases). The sample consisted of CD4+ T cells from PBMCs cultured with a peptide pool, taken before COVID-19 vaccination. This CDR3 is CATSRDRGDGSPLHF. The CDR3 DNA sequence: TGTGCCACCAGCAGAGATCGGGGGGATGGCTCACCCCTCCACTTT.